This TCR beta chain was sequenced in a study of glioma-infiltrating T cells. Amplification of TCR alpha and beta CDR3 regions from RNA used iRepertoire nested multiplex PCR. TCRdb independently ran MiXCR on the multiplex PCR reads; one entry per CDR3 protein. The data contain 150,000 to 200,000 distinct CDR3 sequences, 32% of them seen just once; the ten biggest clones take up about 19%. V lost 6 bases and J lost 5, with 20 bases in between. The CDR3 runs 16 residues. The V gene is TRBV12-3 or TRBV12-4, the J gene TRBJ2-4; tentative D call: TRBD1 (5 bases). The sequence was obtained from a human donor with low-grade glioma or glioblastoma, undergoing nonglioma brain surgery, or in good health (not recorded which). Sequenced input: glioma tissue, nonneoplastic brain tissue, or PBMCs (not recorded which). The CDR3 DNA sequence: TGTGCCAGCAGCCATCCCCTCCAGGGTACCGAAAACATTCAGTACTTC. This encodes CASSHPLQGTENIQYF.